This record covers a single T cell receptor beta chain. The CDR3 loop spans 15 amino acids. Trimming cost V 6 bases and J 0 bases, with 12 bases left between them. CDR1 and CDR2 (germline): MNHEY, SVGAGI. This record belongs to a study of CD4+ T cells in melanoma. TCRdb keeps only in-frame clones here, not all; method: immunoSEQ multiplex PCR. The top ten hold about 3.5% of the sample, which has around 100,000 clones, approximately 92% seen once. This chain uses TRBV6-5 with TRBJ2-1; perhaps TRBD1 as D (6 bases). The sequence came from a human donor with melanoma. The sample consisted of peripheral blood. CDR3 in DNA: TGTGCCAGCAGCCGCGACAGGAGCTCCTACAATGAGCAGTTCTTC. This gives the protein CASSRDRSSYNEQFF.